Listed below are T cell receptor beta chains from one sample, sequenced in a study of blood T cell repertoires in COVID-19. This table comes from immunoSEQ multiplex PCR, and its TCRdb copy is limited to in-frame clones, with some not included. The sample holds about 260,000 clones, more than 80% seen once. Sample: PBMCs or T cells enriched from blood (not recorded which). All receptors come from a woman in her late teens or twenties who had recovered from COVID-19. CDR3s include the opening cysteine and the closing phenylalanine or tryptophan. A D gene is named only where the DNA matches it firmly. Clone size is shown for a subset of rows, as once, few, many or a class of expanded clone.

clone_size,v_call,j_call,d_call,cdr3_aa,cdr3_nt
-,TRBV28,TRBJ2-2,-,CASSSAGRGTGELFF,TGTGCCAGCAGTTCGGCAGGCAGAGGGACCGGGGAGCTGTTTTTT
-,TRBV9,TRBJ2-5,TRBD2,CASSTSLAGASTPQETQYF,TGTGCCAGCAGTACCTCACTAGCGGGGGCCTCCACCCCTCAAGAGACCCAGTACTTC
-,TRBV6-5,TRBJ1-1,-,CASSYGQNTEAFF,TGTGCCAGCAGTTACGGGCAGAACACTGAAGCTTTCTTT
-,TRBV6-2/TRBV6-3,TRBJ1-3,-,CASSSSWTGGNTIYF,TGTGCCAGCAGTTCGTCCTGGACGGGGGGAAACACCATATATTTT
-,TRBV3-1/TRBV3-2,TRBJ2-3,TRBD2,CASSPSGTSLGDTQYF,TGTGCCAGCAGCCCCTCCGGGACTAGCTTGGGAGATACGCAGTATTTT
-,TRBV11-2,TRBJ2-7,TRBD2,CASSYVAGLAYEQYF,TGTGCCAGCAGCTATGTAGCGGGGCTCGCCTACGAGCAGTACTTC
-,TRBV7-6,TRBJ1-2,-,CASSHGRGYGYTF,TGTGCCAGCAGCCACGGGAGGGGGTATGGCTACACCTTC
-,TRBV5-1,TRBJ1-6,-,CASSLGQVVESSPLHF,TGCGCCAGCAGCTTGGGACAGGTCGTAGAAAGTTCACCCCTCCACTTT
once,TRBV19,TRBJ2-4,TRBD2,CASRDHYGGRLIAKNIQYF,TGTGCCAGCCGAGACCATTACGGGGGGAGACTAATAGCCAAAAACATTCAGTACTTC
-,TRBV7-9,TRBJ2-1,TRBD2,CASSLRLGAGGRDEQFF,TGTGCCAGCAGCTTAAGGTTAGGCGCGGGGGGGCGCGATGAGCAGTTCTTC
-,TRBV10-3,TRBJ1-2,-,CAISESQYGYTF,TGTGCCATCAGTGAGTCGCAGTATGGCTACACCTTC
-,TRBV4-2,TRBJ2-5,TRBD2,CASRPSGLADNFQETQYF,TGTGCCAGCAGGCCCTCGGGACTAGCGGACAATTTTCAAGAGACCCAGTACTTC
-,TRBV19,TRBJ1-5,-,CASSISYQPQHF,TGTGCCAGTAGTATCTCGTATCAGCCCCAGCATTTT
-,TRBV19,TRBJ1-1,TRBD1,CASSFTGGNTEAFF,TGTGCCAGTAGTTTTACAGGGGGCAACACTGAAGCTTTCTTT
-,TRBV10-1,TRBJ2-3,TRBD2,CASSEASGGFTDTQYF,TGCGCCAGCAGTGAGGCTAGCGGGGGGTTCACAGATACGCAGTATTTT
-,TRBV29-1,TRBJ2-3,-,CSVAPPPSVSLVTDTQYF,TGCAGCGTTGCCCCCCCGCCCAGCGTCTCCCTAGTCACAGATACGCAGTATTTT
-,TRBV14,TRBJ1-2,TRBD1,CASSQDWGTGNYGYTF,TGTGCCAGCAGCCAAGATTGGGGGACAGGCAACTATGGCTACACCTTC
once,TRBV20-1,TRBJ1-2,-,CSARANYGYTF,TGCAGTGCTAGAGCAAACTATGGCTACACCTTC
once,TRBV27,TRBJ1-1,TRBD1,CASSPRRGANTEAFF,TGTGCCAGCAGTCCCCGCAGGGGGGCGAACACTGAAGCTTTCTTT
few,TRBV5-1,TRBJ2-5,-,CASSLTRSGQETQYF,TGCGCCAGCAGCTTGACAAGGAGCGGACAAGAGACCCAGTACTTC
-,TRBV7-2,TRBJ2-5,TRBD1,CASSSADRGGETQYF,TGTGCCAGCAGCTCAGCTGACAGGGGCGGAGAGACCCAGTACTTC
-,TRBV5-1,TRBJ2-5,-,CASSLARTEETQYF,TGCGCCAGCAGCTTGGCAAGGACAGAGGAGACCCAGTACTTC